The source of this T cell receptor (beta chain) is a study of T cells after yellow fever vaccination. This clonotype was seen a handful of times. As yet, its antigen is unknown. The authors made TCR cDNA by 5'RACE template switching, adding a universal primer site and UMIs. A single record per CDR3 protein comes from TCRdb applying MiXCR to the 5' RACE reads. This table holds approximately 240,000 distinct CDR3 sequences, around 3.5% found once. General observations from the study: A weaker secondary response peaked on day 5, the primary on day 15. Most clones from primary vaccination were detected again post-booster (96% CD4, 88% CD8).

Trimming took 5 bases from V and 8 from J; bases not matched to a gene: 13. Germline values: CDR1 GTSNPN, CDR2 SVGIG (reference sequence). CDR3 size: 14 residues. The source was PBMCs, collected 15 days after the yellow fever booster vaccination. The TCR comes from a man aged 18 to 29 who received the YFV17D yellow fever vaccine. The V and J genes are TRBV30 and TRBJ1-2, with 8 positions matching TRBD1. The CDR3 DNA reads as TGTGCCTGGTCATCCGACAGGGGATTTCGGGGCTACACCTTC. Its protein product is CAWSSDRGFRGYTF.